This TCR beta chain was profiled in a study of shared clonotypes between healthy human individuals (dated by TCRdb to about 2020). About the investigation overall: Three men and a couple of women, aged 18 to 49 years, made up the cohort. For each donor, CD4 naive and CD4 memory were each run on three plates, CD8 naive on two plates, and CD8 memory on one plate. Different laboratories and diverse techniques were used to prepare libraries and sequence TCR repertoires, to increase sequencing depth and limit assay-specific biases. Each donor's leukapheresis produced roughly between roughly 0.9 and 9 billion PBMCs. Blood TCR repertoires of about 5 healthy adults were deeply sequenced to estimate repertoire size and the extent of clonotype sharing between individuals. The paper's findings and limits, for the study overall: Incomplete sequencing was indicated by rarefaction of sorted-subset datasets, despite the large sequencing depth. Naive subsets generally had larger estimated clonotype richness than memory subsets did. Pairwise subsampling indicated that sequencing depth was expected to affect the degree of clonotype sharing among donors. Clonotypes shared by all four sorted-subset donors showed higher generation probabilities than non-shared clonotypes. About 4.5% of naive CD4, around 4% of naive CD8, roughly 2.4% of memory CD4, and approximately 0.4% of memory CD8 clonotypes were shared across a few donors. The small number of donors limited the genetic and exposure-history diversity represented. Sampling was limited to blood, and TCR repertoires in tissue likely differ from TCR repertoires in blood.

V sheds 7 bases and J sheds 3 bases, leaving 16 bases between their ends. The CDR3 has 14 amino acids, counting the end cysteine and phenylalanine. Only the CDR3 DNA stays, 42 bases, in frame from base 1. CDR1 and CDR2, looked up from the germline V gene (reference sequence), are MNHNY and SVGAGI. Details on this clone: No cognate antigen has been identified for it. Qualities for individual bases were not recorded, and no much larger clone is one base off.

Donors were healthy HIV-negative adults with no recently reported acute infections or vaccinations. Every donor was a Caucasian adult living in Nashville, Tennessee, USA. Magnetic negative selection was used to enrich CD4+ T cells, after which naive cells were positively selected on CD45RA and the negative fraction became the memory subset. Blood was collected by leukapheresis, and PBMCs were isolated by Ficoll-Histopaque density gradient centrifugation and then cryopreserved in liquid nitrogen vapor phase. Analytical flow cytometry was used to check the purity and quantity of every magnetically sorted T cell population. Genomic DNA was isolated from each sorted fraction and quantified by UV absorbance on a Nanodrop 2000c. Using the deep immunoSEQ assay, TCR CDR3 regions were amplified from genomic DNA by multiplex PCR. Extracted genomic DNA from each cell subset was spread evenly across all wells of several immunoSEQ 96-well plates, with each plate serving as a replicate. For sorted subsets, each replicate PCR was loaded with approximately 200 ng genomic DNA, equivalent to roughly 30,000 T cell genomes. Purified libraries were measured with a Qubit 3.0 fluorometer, size-checked on a Bioanalyzer 2100, and measured again with the KAPA Library Quantification kit. Every immunoSEQ 96-well plate was sequenced on a separate single-read 150-cycle Illumina NextSeq 550 flow cell. Per the authors' processing: Because the immunoSEQ output held only junctional sequences and lacked quality scores, the filtering could not match the filtering applied to full-length reads. Sequences were annotated with PyIR, a Python wrapper for IgBLAST v1.9, and V/J genes and CDR3 were assigned using IMGT germline references. Reads were filtered out if the reads had weak V/J assignments (E-value above 1e-6), no CDR3, stop codons, out-of-frame junctions, or ambiguous translated residues. V3J clonotypes were defined as sequences sharing an identical inferred V gene, J gene, and CDR3 amino acid sequence. The percentage overlap between two repertoires was calculated by dividing the number of shared unique clonotypes by the size of the smaller repertoire. Three approaches were used to assess repertoire richness: RTK rarefaction, the Chao1 estimator, and Recon v2.1 estimates of unobserved clonotypes. Generation probabilities for all TCRbeta clonotypes obtained by the gDNA method from several donors were computed using OLGA. Held by TCRdb, this immuneACCESS table contains in-frame sequences only and omits some clones. Under half of the omission traces to an unresolved V gene where checked; the cause of the rest is unknown. The DNA was the basis for D and trimming; V, J and clone size are from that table. This sample has 1.6 million or so clones in its table, and less than 99% of those were observed once. The ten top clones hold 0.3% to 0.45% of the sample.

Recombination connected TRBV6-6 to TRBJ2-7; the D gene assignment is ambiguous. The source of this sequence is a man aged 30-40 years in good health. The sequencing sample was made of naive CD4+ T cells sorted from blood. The intended sense of this specimen's cell subset or site label: CD45RA+ positively selected. The CDR3 has the sequence CASNPTSGNYEQYF. The DNA reads TGTGCCAGCAATCCGACATCTGGGAACTACGAGCAGTACTTC.